This entry features one T cell receptor beta chain sequence. What it binds is not known. The conserved closing phenylalanine or tryptophan is absent in this CDR3, likely reflecting a read error. Unique-molecular-identifier-tagged TCR beta cDNA libraries were used. TCRdb used MiXCR to reprocess the PCR reads, holding one entry per CDR3 protein. The repertoire holds 550,000 to 700,000 distinct CDR3 sequences, 44% seen once, with about 1.5% in the top ten. This entry comes from a study of post-analysis software for immune sequencing data. Study-level information: Courses of disease covered relapsing-remitting, secondary progressive and progressive-relapsing multiple sclerosis.

Study-level points and caveats: About 5 TRBV segments occurring more often in patients than controls included TRBV5-6, TRBV5-1 and TRBV20-1. Strong same-batch co-clustering of samples appeared with F measure clustering.

This CDR3 is built from 16 residues. Trimming took off 8 bases at V and 0 bases at J, with 20 bases between the two ends. This chain links TRBV12-3 or TRBV12-4 with TRBJ2-7, with D unclear. This sequence was found in a girl under 18 with multiple sclerosis. The sequencing input was blood. CDR3 DNA: TGTGCCAGCCTCAAGGCCGAACGGAGTTCCTCCTACGAGCAGTACTTA. Protein sequence: CASLKAERSSSYEQYL.